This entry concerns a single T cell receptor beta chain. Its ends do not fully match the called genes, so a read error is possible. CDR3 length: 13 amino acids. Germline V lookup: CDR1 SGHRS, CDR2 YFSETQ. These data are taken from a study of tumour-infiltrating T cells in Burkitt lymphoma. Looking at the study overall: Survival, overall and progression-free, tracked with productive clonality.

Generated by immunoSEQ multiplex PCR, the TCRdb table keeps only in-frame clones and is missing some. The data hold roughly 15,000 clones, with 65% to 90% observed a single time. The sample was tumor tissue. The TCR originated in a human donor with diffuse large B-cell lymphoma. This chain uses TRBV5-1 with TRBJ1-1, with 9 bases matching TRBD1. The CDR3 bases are TGCGCCAGCAGCTCGGACAGGGGTGAATTTAGGGACTTT. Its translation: CASSSDRGEFRDF.